The present T cell receptor (beta chain) was sequenced within a study of cytomegalovirus exposure and HLA in healthy donors. Notes on this clone: The antigen remains unidentified.

General study findings and limits: For TCR beta chains, V- and J-gene trimming was later linked to a missense DCLRE1C variant. Per a later analysis, about 15,000 TCR beta sequences showed association with HLA alleles at 0.05 false discovery rate.

The PCR made use of 60 Vbeta and 13 Jbeta primers. Measured with immunoSEQ multiplex PCR; TCRdb has only the in-frame clones, and not every one. Altogether roughly 140,000 clones are present, about three quarters being singletons, with the ten largest covering 1.5% to 2%. Between the trimmed V and J ends, which lost 6 bases and 4 bases, there was a span of 7 bases. Germline CDR1 MNHEY, CDR2 SVGAGI. The CDR3 has 12 amino acids. Donors consisted of healthy bone marrow donors. V is TRBV6-5 and J is TRBJ1-5, with D possibly matching TRBD1 (5 bases). This TCR derives from a woman aged 25 to 39 in good health and CMV-seronegative. The specimen sequenced was PBMCs. The CDR3 spells CASRGPNQPQHF. CDR3 DNA: TGTGCCAGCAGGGGGCCGAATCAGCCCCAGCATTTT.